This T cell receptor (beta chain) comes out of a study of beta chain features in type 1 diabetes. Study as a whole: Patients did not differ from healthy donors in age, gender or cell yield. Points from the study as a whole: Type 1 diabetes patients had fewer VDJ junction insertions and more deletions. PCR might favor shorter templates, but any such skew would affect patients and controls equally.

Of note for this clone: Its antigen is not identified.

CDR1 is SGHDT and CDR2 is YYEEEE in the germline V gene. With 1 base removed from V and 0 bases from J, the gap between germline ends came to 5 bases. The CDR3 consists of 15 residues. Since all of the isolated RNA was reverse transcribed, expressed TCRB transcripts were what got sequenced. The protocol was immunoSEQ multiplex PCR, while the TCRdb copy is restricted to in-frame clones and leaves out a portion. This sample has about 240,000 clones, with 25% to 30% found just once. The origin of this receptor is a man aged 25-45 years in good health. Sequencing used central memory CD4+ T cells from blood. The rearrangement joins TRBV5-6 to TRBJ2-6; D is ambiguous. CDR3 sequence (DNA): TGTGCCAGCAGCTTGCCGAACTCTGGGGCCAACGTCCTGACTTTC. As protein: CASSLPNSGANVLTF.